This TCR beta chain stems from a study of cytomegalovirus exposure and HLA in healthy donors. Across the whole study: There were about 85 million unique TCRs (from HLA-typed donors) in an early data release. Study results and limitations: Later analysis placed DRB1 highest and HLA-C lowest in TCR association rates, which differed by HLA locus. In a later analysis, at a false discovery rate of 0.05, 16,951 TCR beta sequences matched HLA alleles.

The germline V and J ends were trimmed by 4 bases and 8 bases, with 18 bases remaining between them. The CDR3 sequence is 14 residues long. Per the germline V gene, CDR1 is SGHRS and CDR2 is YFSETQ. Regarding this clone: Its antigen is not known.

Primers included in the PCR were 60 Vbeta and 13 Jbeta primers. This table comes from immunoSEQ multiplex PCR, and its TCRdb copy is limited to in-frame clones, with some not included. Found here are approximately 140,000 clones, about 78% of them singletons; the top ten hold about 6.5%. The chain joins TRBV5-1 to TRBJ1-2, with D maybe TRBD1 (5 bases). Sequencing was carried out using PBMCs. The sequence was collected from a man aged 40-49 years in good health and CMV-seropositive. CDR3 in amino acids: CASSPSDIIEGYTF. The CDR3 coding sequence is TGCGCCAGCAGCCCATCGGACATAATCGAAGGCTACACCTTC.